This TCR beta chain was found in a study of T-cell reconstitution after alpha-beta-depleted transplantation in children. Trimming pared 3 bases from V and 2 bases from J, leaving 12 bases between. CDR3 size: 15 residues. Many counts were recorded for this clonotype. TCRbeta library preparation incorporated unique molecular identifiers. TCRdb recomputed calls from the PCR reads with MiXCR, one row per CDR3 protein. The sample has 780,000 or so distinct CDR3 sequences, less than 20% seen once. This specimen consisted of PBMCs, mostly from graft donor cells, obtained 360 days after TCRalphabeta/CD19-depleted stem cell transplant. The origin of this receptor is a male patient younger than 18 who had a stem cell transplant for acute lymphoblastic leukemia, so the T cells may come from the graft donor. The rearrangement joins TRBV12-3 or TRBV12-4 to TRBJ2-3; maybe TRBD2 (5 bases). The CDR3 sequence is CASSLAIAPTDTQYF. CDR3 nucleotide sequence: TGTGCCAGCAGTTTGGCTATAGCGCCCACAGATACGCAGTATTTT.